The 30 T cell receptor beta chains below all came from one sample that was sequenced in a study of a mutant IDH1 vaccine in newly diagnosed glioma. The sample's time point: week 47, end of study. The content of each vaccine dose was 300 ug of mutant IDH1 20-mer peptide, and topical imiquimod accompanied it. Measured with immunoSEQ multiplex PCR; TCRdb has only the in-frame clones, and not every one. The data show about 90,000 clones, 89% seen once. The antigens of these receptors remain unknown. Sequences were derived from PBMCs, sampled from a glioma patient whose treatment included an IDH1 peptide vaccine. These receptors were collected from a woman between 45 and 65 years old with glioma.

CDR3: CASSPTGVTNEKLFF. As DNA, the CDR3 is TGCGCCAGCAGCCCAACGGGAGTTACTAATGAAAAACTGTTTTTT. This chain uses TRBV4-1 with TRBJ1-4, with D unclear. The CDR3 has 15 residues. V was shortened by 4 bases and J by 2 bases, with 11 bases between the two germline ends. Germline CDR1 is MGHRA and CDR2 is YSYEKL.

The chain carries TRBV9 and TRBJ2-1; 7 bases line up with TRBD1. V lost 0 bases to trimming and J lost 5 bases; unmatched junction nucleotides: 5. Germline loops: CDR1 SGDLS, CDR2 YYNGEE. The CDR3 covers 15 residues. The CDR3 loop is CASSVEGAQDNEQFF. The CDR3 DNA reads as TGTGCCAGCAGCGTAGAGGGGGCTCAAGACAATGAGCAGTTCTTC.

The chain is built from TRBV11-2 and TRBJ1-3; D is unresolved. This CDR3 is built from 14 residues. Trimming removed 5 bases at V and 3 bases at J, with 11 bases between. The germline V gene has CDR1 SGHAT and CDR2 FQNNGV. This chain's CDR3 is CASSPGTVGNTIYF. The CDR3 DNA sequence: TGTGCCAGCAGCCCCGGAACAGTTGGAAACACCATATATTTT.

The chain employs TRBV19 and TRBJ2-3; 12 positions agree with TRBD2. CDR3 length: 16 residues. The germline V gene encodes CDR1 LNHDA and CDR2 SQIVND (reference sequence). After removal of 4 bases from V and 5 bases from J, the junction contained 7 bases not matched to a gene. CDR3 loop: CASSKRLAGDRDTQYF. DNA of the CDR3: TGTGCCAGTAGTAAGCGACTAGCGGGAGATAGAGATACGCAGTATTTT.

This chain joins TRBV6-6 and TRBJ2-7; a weak D match, TRBD2 (6 bases). Trimming removed 6 bases from V and 0 bases from J, with 15 bases in between. Germline lookup yields CDR1 MNHNY and CDR2 SVGAGI (reference sequence). The CDR3 contains 15 residues. CDR3 in amino acids: CASRSKGLNSYEQYF. The CDR3 DNA sequence: TGTGCCAGCAGATCAAAGGGACTGAACTCCTACGAGCAGTACTTC.

The V gene is TRBV2, the J gene TRBJ1-3, with 10 bases identical to TRBD1. There are 15 residues in the CDR3. Per germline, CDR1 SNHLY and CDR2 FYNNEI. V was clipped by 5 bases and J by 2 bases; unmatched bases: 3. The CDR3 region is CASSTDRGPGNTIYF. The CDR3 nucleotides read TGTGCCAGCAGTACCGACAGGGGGCCTGGAAACACCATATATTTT.

The chain couples TRBV2 to TRBJ2-1; 11 bases align to TRBD2. The CDR3 covers 16 residues. In germline, CDR1 is SNHLY, CDR2 FYNNEI. Trimming took 5 bases from V and 9 from J; bases not matched to a gene: 12. DNA for the CDR3: TGTGCCAGCAGTACCCCTGGGAGTAGCGGGGGGGTTGAGCAGTTCTTC. Translating it yields CASSTPGSSGGVEQFF.

The chain links TRBV27 to TRBJ2-7; TRBD1 aligns across 11 bases. CDR1 and CDR2 from the germline V gene are MNHEY and SMNVEV (reference sequence). The CDR3 consists of 14 residues. The V segment lost 5 bases and the J segment 3 bases; nucleotides outside the gene matches: 3. The CDR3 spells CASSAGTGGYEQYF. Here the CDR3 DNA reads TGTGCCAGCAGTGCCGGGACAGGGGGCTACGAGCAGTACTTC.

The J gene is TRBJ2-7, the V gene TRBV11-2; D is undetermined. V lost 3 bases and J 5 bases, leaving 11 bases between the germline ends. CDR1 is SGHAT, CDR2 FQNNGV, per germline. The CDR3 covers 13 residues. The CDR3 reads CASSFSGSNEQYF. The CDR3 DNA reads as TGTGCCAGCAGCTTCTCGGGTTCAAACGAGCAGTACTTC.

This sequence joins TRBV5-5 and TRBJ1-5; D ambiguous. This CDR3 contains 14 residues. Trimming left V 6 bases short and J 4 bases short, with 14 bases between. The germline gives CDR1 SGHKS, CDR2 YYEKEE (reference sequence). In DNA form, the CDR3 reads TGTGCCAGCATGTTCCGATTGGGGAATCAGCCCCAGCATTTT. Translation gives CASMFRLGNQPQHF.

This chain joins TRBV28 and TRBJ1-5; D may be TRBD1 (6 bases). Trimming cost V 4 bases and J 2 bases, with 18 bases left between them. Germline V gives CDR1 MDHEN, CDR2 SYDVKM. The CDR3 is made up of 17 amino acids. CDR3 sequence (DNA): TGTGCCAGCAGTTATTCGGGGGGCTTAACCCGCAATCAGCCCCAGCATTTT. Translating gives CASSYSGGLTRNQPQHF.

The chain is built from TRBV5-1 and TRBJ2-7, with a possible D match to TRBD1 (7 bases). Between the trimmed V and J ends, which lost 4 bases and 5 bases, there was a span of 19 bases. Germline CDR1 and CDR2: SGHRS and YFSETQ. The CDR3 loop spans 15 amino acids. In DNA, the CDR3 is TGCGCCAGCAGCCCCAGGGGGGCGCCTGAGGACGAGCAGTACTTC. It codes for CASSPRGAPEDEQYF.

This clone was observed a handful of times. The CDR3 region is CASSILDRANYGYTF. The CDR3 DNA reads as TGTGCCAGTAGTATTCTGGACAGGGCTAACTATGGCTACACCTTC. The chain recombines TRBV19 with TRBJ1-2; 8 bases fit TRBD1. Germline V gene data show CDR1 as LNHDA and CDR2 as SQIVND (reference sequence). The length of the CDR3 is 15 residues. The junction had 3 bases not matched to a gene; V was cut back by 3 bases and J by 0 bases.

This rearrangement joins TRBV7-9 to TRBJ1-2; TRBD1 agrees at 7 bases. This CDR3 is built from 13 residues. Trimming at V came to 3 bases and at J to 8 bases, leaving 6 bases not matched to a gene. From germline, CDR1 is SEHNR and CDR2 FQNEAQ (reference sequence). CDR3 bases: TGTGCCAGCAGCTTGGGCCAGGGGGAGGGCTACACCTTC. It codes for CASSLGQGEGYTF.

This clone was seen a handful of times. V gene TRBV30 combines with J gene TRBJ1-1, with D hard to call. Looked up from germline, CDR1 is GTSNPN and CDR2 is SVGIG (reference sequence). V was trimmed by 2 bases and J by 5 bases, leaving 9 bases between them. The CDR3 has 12 amino acids. This CDR3 reads CAWSQLGTEAFF. The CDR3 DNA is TGTGCCTGGAGTCAGTTGGGGACTGAAGCTTTCTTT.

This clone is labeled medium-sized. The rearrangement joins TRBV7-7 to TRBJ2-2; 15 bases align to TRBD2. CDR3 length equals 18 residues. Per germline, CDR1 SSHAT and CDR2 FNYEAQ (reference sequence). The CDR3 DNA sequence: TGTGCTAGCCGCCGAGCCTCCCCGGGGACTAGCGGGAGGGGGGAGCTGTTTTTT. Translation gives CASRRASPGTSGRGELFF.

This clone showed up just once. This chain connects TRBV5-8 to TRBJ1-2; no reliable D call. The CDR3 covers 12 residues. CDR1 SGHTS and CDR2 YDEGEE come from the germline V gene. V lost 1 base to trimming and J lost 3 bases, with 4 bases between them. CDR3 bases: TGTGCCAGCAGCTTGTGGGACTATGGCTACACCTTC. Protein product: CASSLWDYGYTF.

The chain joins TRBV29-1 to TRBJ1-1; possibly TRBD1 for D (6 bases). CDR3 length: 11 residues. CDR1 is SQVTM, CDR2 ANQGSEA, per germline. Trimming stripped 7 bases from V and 3 bases from J, with 9 bases between. CDR3 nucleotides: TGCAGCGGCGGACAGTACACTGAAGCTTTCTTT. The encoded protein is CSGGQYTEAFF.

This clone occurred once. The genes are TRBV28 and TRBJ2-7; 8 bases map to TRBD2. This CDR3 contains 14 residues. V lost 5 bases and J lost 6; bases outside the gene matches: 9. CDR1 and CDR2 from the germline V gene are MDHEN and SYDVKM. The CDR3 region is CASSPIPTSGEQYF. The CDR3 nucleotides are TGTGCCAGCAGTCCTATCCCTACTAGCGGCGAGCAGTACTTC.

The chain is built from TRBV7-3 and TRBJ2-6, with a tentative D call TRBD2 (5 bases). Germline V lookup: CDR1 SGHTA, CDR2 FQGTGA. The CDR3 is 16 residues long. V was trimmed by 4 bases and J by 3 bases, leaving 13 bases between them. The CDR3 nucleotides are TGTGCCAGCAGCTCAGGTGGGAGTGGTGGGGCCAACGTCCTGACTTTC. The encoded protein is CASSSGGSGGANVLTF.

This chain links TRBV4-1 with TRBJ2-1; 7 bases agree with TRBD1. In germline, CDR1 is MGHRA, CDR2 YSYEKL. The CDR3 totals 15 residues. After removal of 1 base from V and 2 bases from J, the junction contained 2 bases not matched to a gene. The CDR3 region has the DNA TGCGCCAGCAGCCAAGGGGACAGAGCCTACAATGAGCAGTTCTTC. As protein: CASSQGDRAYNEQFF.

The rearrangement uses TRBV9 and TRBJ2-3, with D unresolved. The CDR3 is made up of 15 amino acids. The ends were cut back, 2 bases at V and 1 base at J, with 11 bases in the middle. CDR1 and CDR2 from the germline V gene are SGDLS and YYNGEE. CDR3 sequence (DNA): TGTGCCAGCAGCGTTCTACCCCGGGGCACAGATACGCAGTATTTT. This gives the protein CASSVLPRGTDTQYF.

This clone was observed once. The CDR3 protein is CASSLERVGGGYTF. CDR3 bases: TGTGCCAGCTCCTTGGAGAGGGTTGGGGGAGGCTACACCTTC. V gene TRBV11-2 combines with J gene TRBJ1-2, with a tentative D call TRBD1 (5 bases). CDR3 length equals 14 residues. Trimming took off 8 bases at V and 8 bases at J, with 21 bases between the two ends. CDR1 is SGHAT, CDR2 FQNNGV, per germline.

This chain connects TRBV5-1 to TRBJ2-7, with 8 bases that match TRBD1. The junction had 10 bases not matched to a gene; V was cut back by 4 bases and J by 7 bases. CDR1 is SGHRS and CDR2 is YFSETQ in the germline V gene. This CDR3 is built from 14 residues. The CDR3 nucleotides are TGCGCCAGCAGCCGCCCCGGGACAGGCGAGGAGCAGTACTTC. It specifies CASSRPGTGEEQYF.

The chain uses TRBV5-6 and TRBJ2-3; D is possibly TRBD2 (6 bases). The CDR3 runs to 14 residues. V was trimmed by 0 bases and J by 6 bases, leaving 11 bases between them. Looked up from germline, CDR1 is SGHDT and CDR2 is YYEEEE. The CDR3: CASSLDGRGDTQYF. The CDR3 DNA is TGTGCCAGCAGCTTGGACGGGAGAGGCGATACGCAGTATTTT.

This sequence joins TRBV4-1 and TRBJ2-1; 10 bases agree with TRBD2. The V and J ends lost 0 bases and 5 bases, in that order; junction bases with no gene match: 13. Germline values: CDR1 MGHRA, CDR2 YSYEKL. There are 19 residues in the CDR3. CDR3 DNA sequence: TGCGCCAGCAGCCAAGATCGGGCTAGCGGGAGAGTTAGAGACAATGAGCAGTTCTTC. It encodes CASSQDRASGRVRDNEQFF.

This clone was recorded only once. The CDR3 here is CASSEHPSVDEQFF. CDR3 nucleotides: TGTGCCAGCAGTGAACACCCTAGCGTCGATGAGCAGTTCTTC. The V gene is TRBV2, the J gene TRBJ2-1; TRBD2 is a possible D gene (6 bases). Germline loops: CDR1 SNHLY, CDR2 FYNNEI. The CDR3 covers 14 residues. V shed 2 bases and J shed 8 bases, with 13 bases lying between them.

This clone was counted a few times. The chain joins TRBV5-4 to TRBJ1-1; perhaps TRBD1 as D (6 bases). Trimming took off 1 base at V and 6 bases at J, with 19 bases between the two ends. In germline, CDR1 is SGHNT, CDR2 YYREEE (reference sequence). This CDR3 is 16 amino acids long. This CDR3 is CASSLRFGVKGAEAFF. CDR3 coding DNA: TGTGCCAGCAGCTTGAGGTTTGGGGTTAAGGGGGCTGAAGCTTTCTTT.

J is TRBJ1-3 and V is TRBV6-5; D gene ambiguous. The germline CDR1 and CDR2 sequences are MNHEY and SVGAGI. The CDR3 spans 16 residues. V lost 2 bases, J lost 0 bases, and 11 bases lay in between. The CDR3 sequence: CASSYLVPSSGNTIYF. The CDR3 bases are TGTGCCAGCAGTTACCTCGTCCCAAGCTCTGGAAACACCATATATTTT.

This clone was counted a single time. This sequence joins TRBV18 and TRBJ1-3, with TRBD1 identical over 7 bases. V shed 4 bases, J shed 2 bases, and the junction held 8 bases outside the gene matches. The germline CDR1 and CDR2 sequences are KGHSH and LQKENI. This CDR3 has 16 residues. The CDR3 loop is CASSQGQKVAGNTIYF. The CDR3 nucleotides read TGTGCCAGCTCACAGGGACAGAAAGTAGCTGGAAACACCATATATTTT.